One and the same sample provided the 21 T cell receptor beta chains below, sequenced in a study of T cell changes during pregnancy in multiple sclerosis. Sequencing was performed with immunoSEQ multiplex PCR; in TCRdb, only in-frame clones are kept and a portion is missing. The sample holds tens of thousands of clones, about 91% seen once. The material was CD8+ T cells from peripheral blood mononuclear cells, obtained before pregnancy. These receptors were taken from a female donor with multiple sclerosis, enrolled in a pregnancy study.

J is TRBJ2-7 and V is TRBV6-1; TRBD1 might be the D (6 bases). In germline, CDR1 is MNHNS, CDR2 SASEGT. V was clipped by 1 base and J by 2 bases, with 12 bases between them. The CDR3 has 15 amino acids. For the CDR3, the DNA is TGTGCCAGCAGTGAAGGACAGGCCAGCACCTACGAGCAGTACTTC. This gives the protein CASSEGQASTYEQYF.

This clone appeared many times. The chain is built from TRBV6-5 and TRBJ2-7; possible D gene TRBD2, 6 bases. The CDR3 is 13 amino acids. Germline CDR1 reads MNHEY; CDR2 reads SVGAGI. V lost 3 bases, J lost 6 bases, and 12 bases lay in between. The CDR3 DNA reads TGTGCCAGCAGTTATGGGGGGACCGGCGAGCAGTACTTC. This sequence encodes CASSYGGTGEQYF.

The V gene is TRBV5-4, the J gene TRBJ2-3; 10 bases align to TRBD1. The CDR3 is made up of 15 amino acids. Germline loops: CDR1 SGHNT, CDR2 YYREEE (reference sequence). V shed 4 bases and J 5 bases; nucleotides not matched to a gene: 7. CDR3: CASSLGQGVGDTQYF. CDR3 nucleotides: TGTGCCAGCAGCCTAGGACAGGGGGTGGGAGATACGCAGTATTTT.

V is TRBV30 and J is TRBJ1-1; D not resolved. CDR1 and CDR2 (germline): GTSNPN, SVGIG (reference sequence). This CDR3 comprises 14 residues. Deletions cut 0 bases from V and 0 bases from J, with 8 bases between. This chain's CDR3 is CAWSVLGLNTEAFF. CDR3 sequence (DNA): TGTGCCTGGAGTGTACTAGGGCTGAACACTGAAGCTTTCTTT.

This rearrangement joins TRBV13 to TRBJ2-1; 8 nucleotides align to TRBD2. V lost 6 bases, J lost 5 bases, and 3 bases stayed unmatched. Germline assignment: CDR1 PRHDT and CDR2 FYEKMQ (reference sequence). The CDR3 covers 13 residues. CDR3 sequence: CASSSGGDNEQFF. In DNA form, the CDR3 reads TGTGCCAGCAGTTCCGGGGGGGACAATGAGCAGTTCTTC. Looking up the rest from reference TRBV13 and TRBJ2-1 gives the full variable domain: AAGVIQSPRHLIKEKRETATLKCYPIPRHDTVYWYQQGPGQDPQFLISFYEKMQSDKGSIPDRFSAQQFSDYHSELNMSSLELGDSALYFCASSSGGDNEQFFGPGTRLTVL.

The chain joins TRBV29-1 to TRBJ2-1; D not certain. Germline values: CDR1 SQVTM, CDR2 ANQGSEA. CDR3 length equals 11 residues. Trimming left V 3 bases short and J 6 bases short, with 6 bases between. The CDR3 bases are TGCAGCGTTGACAAGCCCAATGAGCAGTTCTTC. Protein product: CSVDKPNEQFF.

This sequence joins TRBV6-5 and TRBJ2-3; TRBD2 agrees at 7 bases. The ends lost 5 bases at V and 2 bases at J; junction bases unmatched: 4. This CDR3 spans 14 amino acids. Germline V gene data show CDR1 as MNHEY and CDR2 as SVGAGI. CDR3 region: CASSPGGITDTQYF. The CDR3, as DNA: TGTGCCAGCAGTCCCGGGGGGATCACAGATACGCAGTATTTT.

The chain joins TRBV6-6 to TRBJ1-1; D is perhaps TRBD1 (6 bases). Germline V lookup: CDR1 MNHNY, CDR2 SVGAGI (reference sequence). Trimming cost V 8 bases and J 1 base, with 14 bases left between them. The CDR3 runs 14 residues. CDR3 sequence reads: CASVYQGQNTEAFF. CDR3 DNA: TGTGCCAGCGTATATCAGGGGCAGAACACTGAAGCTTTCTTT.

The CDR3: CASSSGVGYGYTF. CDR3 nucleotide sequence: TGTGCCAGCAGCTCAGGGGTTGGCTATGGCTACACCTTC. The chain combines TRBV27 with TRBJ1-2, with D possibly TRBD1 on 6 matching bases. This CDR3 comprises 13 residues. V lost 6 bases and J 4 bases, leaving 12 bases between the germline ends. Germline CDR1 and CDR2: MNHEY and SMNVEV (reference sequence).

The V and J genes are TRBV6-1 and TRBJ1-2; the D gene is possibly TRBD1 (6 bases). Germline-derived CDR1 and CDR2 are MNHNS and SASEGT. This CDR3 has 16 amino acids. The V end lost 2 bases, the J end lost 3 bases, and 16 bases lay between the germline ends. CDR3 sequence reads: CASSESRAGADYGYTF. CDR3 bases: TGTGCCAGCAGTGAAAGTCGCGCAGGGGCGGACTATGGCTACACCTTC.

The chain couples TRBV30 to TRBJ2-3; 7 nucleotides agree with TRBD2. This CDR3 comprises 13 residues. Germline CDR1 GTSNPN, CDR2 SVGIG (reference sequence). The ends lost 5 bases at V and 6 bases at J; junction bases unmatched: 8. The chain's CDR3 is CAWWGGGVDTQYF. The CDR3 DNA follows: TGTGCCTGGTGGGGCGGGGGTGTCGATACGCAGTATTTT.

This chain uses TRBV13 with TRBJ2-1; 11 nucleotides match TRBD2. Germline CDR1 is PRHDT and CDR2 is FYEKMQ (reference sequence). This CDR3 spans 16 amino acids. J was trimmed by 3 bases and V by 5 bases; bases with no gene match: 6. The CDR3 nucleotides read TGTGCCAGCAGCCCGACTAGCGGGGCTGACTACAATGAGCAGTTCTTC. Encoded protein: CASSPTSGADYNEQFF. Complete variable domain (other parts from reference TRBV13 and TRBJ2-1): AAGVIQSPRHLIKEKRETATLKCYPIPRHDTVYWYQQGPGQDPQFLISFYEKMQSDKGSIPDRFSAQQFSDYHSELNMSSLELGDSALYFCASSPTSGADYNEQFFGPGTRLTVL.

J is TRBJ2-1 and V is TRBV11-2; 8 bases are shared with TRBD2. This CDR3 contains 17 residues. V was pared by 7 bases and J by 10 bases, with 21 bases of the junction left unmatched. Germline CDR1 reads SGHAT; CDR2 reads FQNNGV. The CDR3 loop is CASTPDPGGELSEEQFF. The CDR3 DNA sequence: TGTGCCAGCACCCCCGACCCGGGGGGGGAGCTCTCGGAGGAGCAGTTCTTC. Variable domain in full (rest from reference TRBV11-2 and TRBJ2-1): EAGVAQSPRYKIIEKRQSVAFWCNPISGHATLYWYQQILGQGPKLLIQFQNNGVVDDSQLPKDRFSAERLKGVDSTLKIQPAKLEDSAVYLCASTPDPGGELSEEQFFGPGTRLTVL.

This clone was seen a single time. The chain combines TRBV4-1 with TRBJ2-7; D gene unclear. Trimming cost V 1 base and J 2 bases, with 9 bases left between them. CDR1 is MGHRA and CDR2 is YSYEKL in the germline V gene. The CDR3 is 14 amino acids. The CDR3 loop is CASSQAWQPYEQYF. CDR3 nucleotide sequence: TGCGCCAGCAGCCAAGCCTGGCAACCCTACGAGCAGTACTTC.

The rearrangement links TRBV28 to TRBJ1-2; D is ambiguous. The V end lost 3 bases, the J end lost 5 bases, and 10 bases lay between the germline ends. The germline V gene has CDR1 MDHEN and CDR2 SYDVKM. This CDR3 is built from 13 residues. The CDR3 DNA reads TGTGCCAGCAGTTTTGAAGCCTTGTATGGCTACACCTTC. It specifies CASSFEALYGYTF.

The chain uses TRBV27 and TRBJ1-5, with 8 bases that match TRBD1. CDR1 and CDR2 (germline): MNHEY, SMNVEV (reference sequence). The V segment lost 6 bases and the J segment 8 bases; nucleotides outside the gene matches: 9. There are 14 residues in the CDR3. CDR3 residues: CASSLTGGLEPQHF. CDR3 sequence (DNA): TGTGCCAGCAGCCTTACAGGGGGTTTAGAGCCCCAGCATTTT.

This chain uses TRBV27 with TRBJ1-2; a possible D gene is TRBD1 (5 bases). This CDR3 is 15 amino acids long. V was pared by 0 bases and J by 4 bases, with 12 bases between. Germline V gene sequence: CDR1 MNHEY, CDR2 SMNVEV (reference sequence). Here the CDR3 reads CASSLSGAWVYGYTF. Written as DNA, the CDR3 is TGTGCCAGCAGTTTATCAGGGGCCTGGGTCTATGGCTACACCTTC.

The chain is built from TRBV2 and TRBJ2-2; D is perhaps TRBD1 (5 bases). V lost 9 bases, J lost 3 bases, and 14 bases lay in between. Germline CDR1 is SNHLY and CDR2 is FYNNEI. There are 14 residues in the CDR3. The CDR3 loop reads CARGYRSDTGELFF. The DNA for the CDR3 is TGTGCCAGGGGGTACAGGAGTGACACCGGGGAGCTGTTTTTT.

The rearrangement uses TRBV10-3 and TRBJ1-1, with D unclear. CDR1 is ENHRY and CDR2 is SYGVKD in the germline V gene. This CDR3 region has 13 residues. Trimming cost V 4 bases and J 2 bases, with 8 bases left between them. The CDR3: CAISGADNTEAFF. CDR3 in DNA: TGTGCCATCAGTGGGGCAGACAACACTGAAGCTTTCTTT.

The rearrangement links TRBV5-6 to TRBJ1-1, with D tentatively TRBD1 (5 bases). Germline V gene data show CDR1 as SGHDT and CDR2 as YYEEEE. The V and J ends lost 1 base and 8 bases respectively, with 6 bases between them. CDR3 size: 11 residues. The CDR3 reads CASSLNREAFF. The CDR3 nucleotides read TGTGCCAGCAGCTTGAACAGGGAAGCTTTCTTT.

The J gene is TRBJ1-2, the V gene TRBV27; TRBD1 matches 7 bases. From germline, CDR1 is MNHEY and CDR2 SMNVEV (reference sequence). With 7 bases clipped from V and 1 base from J, the junction kept 3 bases outside the gene matches. The CDR3 sequence is 13 residues long. CDR3 residues: CASIRDSNYGYTF. The CDR3 coding sequence is TGTGCCAGCATCCGGGACAGTAACTATGGCTACACCTTC.